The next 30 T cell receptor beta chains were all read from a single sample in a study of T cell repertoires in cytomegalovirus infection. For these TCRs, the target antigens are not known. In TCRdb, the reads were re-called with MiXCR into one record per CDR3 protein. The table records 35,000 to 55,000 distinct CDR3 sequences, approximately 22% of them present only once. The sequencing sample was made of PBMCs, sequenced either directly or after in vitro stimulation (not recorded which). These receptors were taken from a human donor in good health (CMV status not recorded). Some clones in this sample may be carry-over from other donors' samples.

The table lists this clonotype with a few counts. The CDR3: CASSGNRGGSPLHF. The DNA of the CDR3 is TGTGCCAGCAGTGGGAACAGGGGCGGTTCACCCCTCCACTTT. The rearrangement uses TRBV2 and TRBJ1-6; 7 nucleotides align to TRBD1. The V gene end was trimmed by 4 bases and the J gene end by 9 bases; junction bases not matched to a gene: 6. CDR3 length: 14 residues. The germline V gene has CDR1 SNHLY and CDR2 FYNNEI. Full variable domain (missing parts from reference TRBV2 and TRBJ1-6): EPEVTQTPSHQVTQMGQEVILRCVPISNHLYFYWYRQILGQKVEFLVSFYNNEISEKSEIFDDQFSVERPDGSNFTLKIRSTKLEDSAMYFCASSGNRGGSPLHFGNGTRLTVT.

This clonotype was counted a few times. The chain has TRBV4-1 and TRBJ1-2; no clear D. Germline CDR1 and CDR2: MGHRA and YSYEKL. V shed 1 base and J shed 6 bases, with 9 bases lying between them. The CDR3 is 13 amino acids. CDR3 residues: CASSQVAGNGYTF. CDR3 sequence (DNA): TGCGCCAGCAGCCAAGTGGCGGGGAATGGCTACACCTTC.

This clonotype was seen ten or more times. The CDR3 sequence is CASSFPHRLAGGADLSYEQYF. The DNA of the CDR3 is TGTGCCAGCAGCTTCCCCCACCGACTAGCGGGGGGCGCGGATCTATCCTACGAGCAGTACTTC. The chain carries TRBV7-6 and TRBJ2-7, with TRBD2 matching over 13 bases. From germline, CDR1 is SGHVS and CDR2 FNYEAQ. V was pared by 3 bases and J by 1 base, with 18 bases of the junction left unmatched. The CDR3 contains 21 residues.

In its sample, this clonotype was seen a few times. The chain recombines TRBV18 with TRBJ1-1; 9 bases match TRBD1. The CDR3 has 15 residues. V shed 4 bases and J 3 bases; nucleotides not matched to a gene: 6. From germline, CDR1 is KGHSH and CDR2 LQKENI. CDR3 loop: CASSLSGTGYTEAFF. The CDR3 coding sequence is TGTGCCAGCTCACTTTCAGGGACAGGGTACACTGAAGCTTTCTTT.

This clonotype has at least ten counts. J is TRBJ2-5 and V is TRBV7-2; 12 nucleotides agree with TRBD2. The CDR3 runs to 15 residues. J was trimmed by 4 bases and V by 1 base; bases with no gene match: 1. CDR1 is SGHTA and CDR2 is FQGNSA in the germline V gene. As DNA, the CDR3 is TGTGCCAGCAGCTTAGGGGGACTAGCGGGAGAGACCCAGTACTTC. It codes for CASSLGGLAGETQYF.

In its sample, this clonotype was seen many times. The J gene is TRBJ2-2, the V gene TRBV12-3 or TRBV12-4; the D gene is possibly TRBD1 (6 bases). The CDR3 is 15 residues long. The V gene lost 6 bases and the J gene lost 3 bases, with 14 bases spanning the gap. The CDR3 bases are TGTGCCAGCAGCACTACAGGGTATCACACCGGGGAGCTGTTTTTT. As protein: CASSTTGYHTGELFF.

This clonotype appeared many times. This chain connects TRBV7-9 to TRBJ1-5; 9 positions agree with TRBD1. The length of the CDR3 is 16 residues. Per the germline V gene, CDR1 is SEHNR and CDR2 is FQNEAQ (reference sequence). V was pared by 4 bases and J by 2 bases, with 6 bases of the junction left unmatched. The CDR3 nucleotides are TGTGCCAGCAGCTCTCGGACAGGGGAGGGCAATCAGCCCCAGCATTTT. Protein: CASSSRTGEGNQPQHF.

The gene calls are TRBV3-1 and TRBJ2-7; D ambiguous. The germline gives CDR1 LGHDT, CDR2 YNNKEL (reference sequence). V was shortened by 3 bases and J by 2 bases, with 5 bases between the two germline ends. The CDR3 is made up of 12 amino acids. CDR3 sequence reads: CASSQGTYEQYF. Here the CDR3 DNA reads TGTGCCAGCAGCCAGGGCACCTACGAGCAGTACTTC.

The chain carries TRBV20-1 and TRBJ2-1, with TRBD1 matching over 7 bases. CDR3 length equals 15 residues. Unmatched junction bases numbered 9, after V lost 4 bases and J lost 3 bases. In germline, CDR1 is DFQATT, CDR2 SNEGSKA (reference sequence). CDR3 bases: TGCAGTGCTAACTTACAGGGGCCCTTCTACAATGAGCAGTTCTTC. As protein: CSANLQGPFYNEQFF.

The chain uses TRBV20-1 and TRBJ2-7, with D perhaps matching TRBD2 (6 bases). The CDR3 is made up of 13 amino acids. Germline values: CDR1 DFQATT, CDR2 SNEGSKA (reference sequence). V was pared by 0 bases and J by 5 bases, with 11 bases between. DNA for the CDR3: TGCAGTGCTAGAGATCTGCGGGGTAACGAGCAGTACTTC. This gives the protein CSARDLRGNEQYF.

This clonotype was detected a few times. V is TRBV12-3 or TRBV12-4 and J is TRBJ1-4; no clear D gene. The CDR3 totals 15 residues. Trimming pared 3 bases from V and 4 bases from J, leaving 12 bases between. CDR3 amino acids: CASSLVARNNEKLFF. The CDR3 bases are TGTGCCAGCAGTTTGGTAGCCAGAAATAATGAAAAACTGTTTTTT.

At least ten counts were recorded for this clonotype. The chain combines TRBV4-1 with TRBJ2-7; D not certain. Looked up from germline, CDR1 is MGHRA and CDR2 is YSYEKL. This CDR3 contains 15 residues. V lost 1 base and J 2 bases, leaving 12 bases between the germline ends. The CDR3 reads CASSQGDFDAYEQYF. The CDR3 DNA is TGCGCCAGCAGCCAAGGTGACTTTGATGCCTACGAGCAGTACTTC.

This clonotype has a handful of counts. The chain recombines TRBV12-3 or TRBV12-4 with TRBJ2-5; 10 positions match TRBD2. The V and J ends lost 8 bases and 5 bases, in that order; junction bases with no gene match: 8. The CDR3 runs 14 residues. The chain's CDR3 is CASGSGGPGETQYF. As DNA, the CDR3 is TGTGCCAGCGGTAGCGGGGGGCCCGGGGAGACCCAGTACTTC.

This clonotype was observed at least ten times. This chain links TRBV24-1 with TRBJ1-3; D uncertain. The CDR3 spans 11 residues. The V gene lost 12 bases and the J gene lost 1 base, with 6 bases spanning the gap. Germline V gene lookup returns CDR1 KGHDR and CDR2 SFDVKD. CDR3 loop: CARASGNTIYF. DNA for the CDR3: TGTGCCCGGGCTTCTGGAAACACCATATATTTT.

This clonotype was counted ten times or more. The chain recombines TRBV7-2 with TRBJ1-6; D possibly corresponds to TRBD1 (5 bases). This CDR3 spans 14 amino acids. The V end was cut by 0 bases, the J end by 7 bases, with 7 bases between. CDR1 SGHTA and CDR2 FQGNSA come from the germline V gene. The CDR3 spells CASSLARQNSPLHF. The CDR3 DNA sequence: TGTGCCAGCAGCTTAGCCCGACAGAATTCACCCCTCCACTTT.

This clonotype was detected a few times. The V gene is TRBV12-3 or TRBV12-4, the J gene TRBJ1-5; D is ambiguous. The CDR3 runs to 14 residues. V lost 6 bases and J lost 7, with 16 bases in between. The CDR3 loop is CASSYTAGGQPQHF. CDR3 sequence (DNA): TGTGCCAGCAGCTACACTGCGGGCGGCCAGCCCCAGCATTTT.

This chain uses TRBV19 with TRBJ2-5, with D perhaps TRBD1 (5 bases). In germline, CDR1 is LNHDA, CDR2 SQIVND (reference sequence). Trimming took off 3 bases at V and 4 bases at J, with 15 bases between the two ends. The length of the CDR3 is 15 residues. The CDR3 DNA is TGTGCCAGTAGTATGGGGCGCCCTCGTGGAGAGACCCAGTACTTC. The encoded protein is CASSMGRPRGETQYF.

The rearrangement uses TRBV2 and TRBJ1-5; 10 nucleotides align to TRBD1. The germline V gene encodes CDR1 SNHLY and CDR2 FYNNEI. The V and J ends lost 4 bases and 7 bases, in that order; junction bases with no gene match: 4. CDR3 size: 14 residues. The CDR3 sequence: CASSGGQGRQPQHF. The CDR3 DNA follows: TGTGCCAGCAGTGGGGGACAGGGGCGGCAGCCCCAGCATTTT.

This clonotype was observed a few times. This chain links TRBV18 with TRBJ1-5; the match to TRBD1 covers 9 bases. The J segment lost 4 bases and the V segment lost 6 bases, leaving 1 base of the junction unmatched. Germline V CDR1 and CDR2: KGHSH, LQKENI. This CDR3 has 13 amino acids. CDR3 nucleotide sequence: TGTGCCAGCTCGGGACAGGGTAATCAGCCCCAGCATTTT. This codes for CASSGQGNQPQHF.

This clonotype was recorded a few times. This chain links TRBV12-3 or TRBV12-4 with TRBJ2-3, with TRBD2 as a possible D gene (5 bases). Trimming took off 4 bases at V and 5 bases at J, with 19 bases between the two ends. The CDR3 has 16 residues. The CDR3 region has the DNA TGTGCCAGCAGTTCCACCGGGGTGGGAATTGGAGATACGCAGTATTTT. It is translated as CASSSTGVGIGDTQYF.

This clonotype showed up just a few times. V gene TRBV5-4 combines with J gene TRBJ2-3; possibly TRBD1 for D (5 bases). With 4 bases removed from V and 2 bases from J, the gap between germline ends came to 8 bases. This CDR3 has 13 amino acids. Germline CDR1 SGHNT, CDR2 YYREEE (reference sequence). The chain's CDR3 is CASSPDTTDTQYF. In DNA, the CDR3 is TGTGCCAGCAGCCCGGACACCACAGATACGCAGTATTTT.

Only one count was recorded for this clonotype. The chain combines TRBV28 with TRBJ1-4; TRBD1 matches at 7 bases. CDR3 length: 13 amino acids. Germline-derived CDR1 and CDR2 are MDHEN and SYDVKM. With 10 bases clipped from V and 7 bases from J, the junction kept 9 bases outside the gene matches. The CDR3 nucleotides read TGTGCCATCTCTACAGGGGTCGGTGAAAAACTGTTTTTT. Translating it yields CAISTGVGEKLFF.

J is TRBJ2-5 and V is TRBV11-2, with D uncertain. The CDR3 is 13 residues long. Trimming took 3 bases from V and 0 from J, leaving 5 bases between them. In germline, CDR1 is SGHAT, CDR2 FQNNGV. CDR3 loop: CASSFSHQETQYF. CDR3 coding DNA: TGTGCCAGCAGCTTTTCTCACCAAGAGACCCAGTACTTC.

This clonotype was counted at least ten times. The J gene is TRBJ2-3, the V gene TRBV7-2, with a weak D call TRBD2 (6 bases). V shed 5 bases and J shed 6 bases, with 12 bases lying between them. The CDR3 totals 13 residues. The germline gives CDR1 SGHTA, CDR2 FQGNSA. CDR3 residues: CASSAGTYDTQYF. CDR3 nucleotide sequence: TGTGCCAGCAGCGCTGGGACTTACGATACGCAGTATTTT.

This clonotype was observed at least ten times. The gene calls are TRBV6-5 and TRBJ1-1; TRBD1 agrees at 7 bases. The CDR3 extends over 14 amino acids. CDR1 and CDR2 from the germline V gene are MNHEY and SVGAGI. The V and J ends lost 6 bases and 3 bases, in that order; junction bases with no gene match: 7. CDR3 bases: TGTGCCAGCAGATCCTTAACAGGGGACACTGAAGCTTTCTTT. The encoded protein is CASRSLTGDTEAFF.

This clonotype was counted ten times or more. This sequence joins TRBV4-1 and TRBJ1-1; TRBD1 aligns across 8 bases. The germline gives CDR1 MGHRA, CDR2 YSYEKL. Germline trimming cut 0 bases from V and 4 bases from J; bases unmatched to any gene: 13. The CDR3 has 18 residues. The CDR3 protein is CASSQDEEPDREGTEAFF. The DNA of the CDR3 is TGCGCCAGCAGCCAAGATGAAGAACCGGACAGGGAGGGCACTGAAGCTTTCTTT.

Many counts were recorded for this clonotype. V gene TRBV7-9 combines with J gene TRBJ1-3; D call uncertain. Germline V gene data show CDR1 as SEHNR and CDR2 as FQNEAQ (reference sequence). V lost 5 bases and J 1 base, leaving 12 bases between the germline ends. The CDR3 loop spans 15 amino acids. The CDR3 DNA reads TGTGCCAGCAGCCGCGCGGGCGTTTCTGGAAACACCATATATTTT. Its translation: CASSRAGVSGNTIYF.

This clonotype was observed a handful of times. The CDR3 loop reads CASSLGTAYSNQPQHF. The CDR3 DNA is TGTGCCAGCAGCCTCGGGACAGCTTATAGCAATCAGCCCCAGCATTTT. This chain links TRBV6-1 with TRBJ1-5; 7 nucleotides agree with TRBD1. Losses at the gene ends were 6 bases for V and 0 bases for J; bases not matched to a gene: 8. This CDR3 comprises 16 residues. Germline V CDR1 and CDR2: MNHNS, SASEGT.

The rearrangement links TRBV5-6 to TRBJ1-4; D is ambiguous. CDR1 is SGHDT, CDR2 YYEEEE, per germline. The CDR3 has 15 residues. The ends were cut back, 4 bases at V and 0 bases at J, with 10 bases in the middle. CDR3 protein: CASSRGPTTNEKLFF. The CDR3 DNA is TGTGCCAGCAGCCGAGGGCCCACAACTAATGAAAAACTGTTTTTT.

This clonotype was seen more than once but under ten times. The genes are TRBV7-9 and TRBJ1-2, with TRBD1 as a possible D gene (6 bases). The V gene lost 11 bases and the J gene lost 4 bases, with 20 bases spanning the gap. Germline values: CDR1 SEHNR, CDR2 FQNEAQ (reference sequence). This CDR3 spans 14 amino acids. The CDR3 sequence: CASAKGGASYGYTF. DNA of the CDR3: TGTGCCTCGGCTAAGGGGGGCGCTTCCTATGGCTACACCTTC.